This T cell receptor (beta chain) was recorded in a study of shared clonotypes between healthy human individuals. Study overall: Per-donor plates numbered three CD4 naive, three CD4 memory, two CD8 naive and one CD8 memory.

Study-wide findings and caveats: Shared across several donors were around 5% of the naive CD4 clonotypes. Against clonotypes common to all four donors, non-shared ones had lower generation probabilities.

The naive CD8 population came from CD45RO-negative cells selected for CCR7, without terminally differentiated effector memory CD45RA+ cells. About this clone itself: The target antigen is unknown.

This CDR3 is 16 amino acids long. Germline V gives CDR1 SGHVS, CDR2 FNYEAQ. V was clipped by 6 bases and J by 4 bases; unmatched bases: 8. Profiled with immunoSEQ multiplex PCR; TCRdb holds only in-frame clones, not every one. The sample has roughly 590,000 clones; over 95% are singletons. The sequenced sample consisted of naive CD8+ T cells sorted from blood. The clonotype was recovered from a woman younger than 45 in good health. J is TRBJ2-5 and V is TRBV7-6, with 13 bases that match TRBD2. This CDR3 reads CASRNGLAGVRETQYF. As DNA, the CDR3 is TGTGCCAGCAGAAACGGACTAGCGGGAGTCAGAGAGACCCAGTACTTC.